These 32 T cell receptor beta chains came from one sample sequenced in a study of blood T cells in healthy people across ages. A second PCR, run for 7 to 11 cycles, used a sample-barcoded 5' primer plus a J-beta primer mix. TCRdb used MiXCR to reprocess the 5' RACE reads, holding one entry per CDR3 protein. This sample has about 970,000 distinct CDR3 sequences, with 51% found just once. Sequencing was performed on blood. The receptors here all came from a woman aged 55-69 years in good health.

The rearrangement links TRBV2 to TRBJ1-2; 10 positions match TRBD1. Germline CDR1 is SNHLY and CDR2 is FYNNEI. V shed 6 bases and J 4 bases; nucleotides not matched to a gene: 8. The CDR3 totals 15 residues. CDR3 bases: TGTGCCAGCAGACCCGACAGGGGGCAAAGCTATGGCTACACCTTC. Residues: CASRPDRGQSYGYTF.

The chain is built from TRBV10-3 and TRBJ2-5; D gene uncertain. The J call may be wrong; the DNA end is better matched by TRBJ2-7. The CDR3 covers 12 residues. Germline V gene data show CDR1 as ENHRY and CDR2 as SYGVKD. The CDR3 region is CAISELIYEQYF. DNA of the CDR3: TGTGCCATCAGCGAACTTATCTACGAGCAGTACTTC.

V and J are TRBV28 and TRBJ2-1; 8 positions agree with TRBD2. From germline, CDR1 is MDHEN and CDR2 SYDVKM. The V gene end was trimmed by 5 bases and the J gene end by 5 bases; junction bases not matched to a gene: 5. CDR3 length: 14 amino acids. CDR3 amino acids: CASSQLAAHNEQFF. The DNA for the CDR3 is TGTGCCAGCAGTCAACTAGCGGCACACAATGAGCAGTTCTTC.

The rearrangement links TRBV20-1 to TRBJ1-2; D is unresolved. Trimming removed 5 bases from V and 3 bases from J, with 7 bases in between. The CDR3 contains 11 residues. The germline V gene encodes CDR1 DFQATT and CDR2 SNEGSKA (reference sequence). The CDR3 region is CSAPQHYGYTF. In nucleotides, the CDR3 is TGCAGTGCTCCCCAGCACTATGGCTACACCTTC.

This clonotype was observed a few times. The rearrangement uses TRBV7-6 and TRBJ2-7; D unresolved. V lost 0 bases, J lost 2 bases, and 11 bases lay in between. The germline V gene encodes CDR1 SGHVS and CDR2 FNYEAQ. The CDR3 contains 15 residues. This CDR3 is CASSLAPGTPYEQYF. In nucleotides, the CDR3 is TGTGCCAGCAGCTTAGCGCCAGGCACTCCCTACGAGCAGTACTTC. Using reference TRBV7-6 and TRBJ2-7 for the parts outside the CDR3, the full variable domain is GAGVSQSPRYKVTKRGQDVALRCDPISGHVSLYWYRQALGQGPEFLTYFNYEAQQDKSGLPNDRFSAERPEGSISTLTIQRTEQRDSAMYRCASSLAPGTPYEQYFGPGTRLTVT.

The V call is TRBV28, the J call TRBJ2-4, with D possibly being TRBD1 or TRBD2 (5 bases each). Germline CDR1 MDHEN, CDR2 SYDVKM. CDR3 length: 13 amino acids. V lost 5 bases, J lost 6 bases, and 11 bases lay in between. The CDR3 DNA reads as TGTGCCAGCAGTCGGGACGGACTAAACATTCAGTACTTC. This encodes CASSRDGLNIQYF.

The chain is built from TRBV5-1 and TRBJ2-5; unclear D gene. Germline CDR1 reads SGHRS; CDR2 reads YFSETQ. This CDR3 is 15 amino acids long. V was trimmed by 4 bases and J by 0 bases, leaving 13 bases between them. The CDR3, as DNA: TGCGCCAGCAGCCCGGACGGACCTGACCAAGAGACCCAGTACTTC. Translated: CASSPDGPDQETQYF.

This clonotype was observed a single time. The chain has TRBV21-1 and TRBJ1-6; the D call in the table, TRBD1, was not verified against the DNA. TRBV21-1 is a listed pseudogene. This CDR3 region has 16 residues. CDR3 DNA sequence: TGTGCCAGCAGCTCGCGCGGACAGGTTCGGCATTCACCCCTCCACTTT. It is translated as CASSSRGQVRHSPLHF.

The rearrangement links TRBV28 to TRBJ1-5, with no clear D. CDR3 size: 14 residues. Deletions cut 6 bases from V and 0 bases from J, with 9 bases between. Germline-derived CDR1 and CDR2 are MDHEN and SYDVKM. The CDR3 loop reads CASRPGNSNQPQHF. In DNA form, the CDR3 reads TGTGCCAGCAGGCCAGGAAATAGCAATCAGCCCCAGCATTTT. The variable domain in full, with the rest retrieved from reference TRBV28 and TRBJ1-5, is DVKVTQSSRYLVKRTGEKVFLECVQDMDHENMFWYRQDPGLGLRLIYFSYDVKMKEKGDIPEGYSVSREKKERFSLILESASTNQTSMYLCASRPGNSNQPQHFGDGTRLSIL.

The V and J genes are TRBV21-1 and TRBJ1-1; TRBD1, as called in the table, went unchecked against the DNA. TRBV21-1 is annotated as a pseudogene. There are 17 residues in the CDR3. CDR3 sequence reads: CASSKGQASLAGTEAFF. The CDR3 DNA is TGTGCCAGCAGCAAAGGACAGGCATCTCTCGCGGGCACTGAAGCTTTCTTT.

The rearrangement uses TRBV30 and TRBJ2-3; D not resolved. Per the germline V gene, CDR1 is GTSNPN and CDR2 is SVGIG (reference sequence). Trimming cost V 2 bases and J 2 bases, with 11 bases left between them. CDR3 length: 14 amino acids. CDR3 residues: CAWSPRIFTDTQYF. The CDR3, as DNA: TGTGCCTGGAGTCCCCGGATTTTCACAGATACGCAGTATTTT.

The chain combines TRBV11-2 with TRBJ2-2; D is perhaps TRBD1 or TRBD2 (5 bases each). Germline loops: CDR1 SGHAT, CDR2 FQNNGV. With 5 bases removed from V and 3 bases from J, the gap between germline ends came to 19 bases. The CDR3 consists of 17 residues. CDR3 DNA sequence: TGTGCCAGCAGCATTAGACCCCGGGACCATTACACCGGGGAGCTGTTTTTT. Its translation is CASSIRPRDHYTGELFF. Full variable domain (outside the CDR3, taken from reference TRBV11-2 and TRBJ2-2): EAGVAQSPRYKIIEKRQSVAFWCNPISGHATLYWYQQILGQGPKLLIQFQNNGVVDDSQLPKDRFSAERLKGVDSTLKIQPAKLEDSAVYLCASSIRPRDHYTGELFFGEGSRLTVL.

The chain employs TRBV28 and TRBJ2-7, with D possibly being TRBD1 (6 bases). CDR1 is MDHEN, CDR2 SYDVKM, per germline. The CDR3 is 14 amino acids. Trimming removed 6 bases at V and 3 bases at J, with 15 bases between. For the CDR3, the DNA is TGTGCCAGCAGAACTACAACAGGGTTCTACGAGCAGTACTTC. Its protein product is CASRTTTGFYEQYF.

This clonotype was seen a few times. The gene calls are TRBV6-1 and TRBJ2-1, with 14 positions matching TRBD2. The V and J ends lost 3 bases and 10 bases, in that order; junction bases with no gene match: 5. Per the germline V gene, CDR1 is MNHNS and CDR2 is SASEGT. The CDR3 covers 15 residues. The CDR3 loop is CASSETSGRVREQFF. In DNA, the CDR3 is TGTGCCAGCAGTGAGACTAGCGGGAGGGTCAGGGAGCAGTTCTTC.

The CDR3 reads CSAYLDSSYEQYF. The CDR3 DNA sequence: TGCAGTGCTTACCTGGACTCTTCCTACGAGCAGTACTTC. This rearrangement joins TRBV20-1 to TRBJ2-7, with D maybe TRBD2 (5 bases). This CDR3 has 13 residues. Germline-derived CDR1 and CDR2 are DFQATT and SNEGSKA (reference sequence). With 5 bases removed from V and 1 base from J, the gap between germline ends came to 12 bases.

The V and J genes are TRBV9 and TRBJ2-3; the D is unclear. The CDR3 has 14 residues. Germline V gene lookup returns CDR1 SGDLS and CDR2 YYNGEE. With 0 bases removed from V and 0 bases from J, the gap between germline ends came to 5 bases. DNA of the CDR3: TGTGCCAGCAGCGTAGATCCTAGCACAGATACGCAGTATTTT. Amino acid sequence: CASSVDPSTDTQYF.

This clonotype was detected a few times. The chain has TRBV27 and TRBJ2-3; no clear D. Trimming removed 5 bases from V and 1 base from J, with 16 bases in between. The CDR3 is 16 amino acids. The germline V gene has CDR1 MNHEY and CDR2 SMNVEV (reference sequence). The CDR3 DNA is TGTGCCAGCAGTAAGAGAACTGTTGGGGGCACAGATACGCAGTATTTT. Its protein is CASSKRTVGGTDTQYF.

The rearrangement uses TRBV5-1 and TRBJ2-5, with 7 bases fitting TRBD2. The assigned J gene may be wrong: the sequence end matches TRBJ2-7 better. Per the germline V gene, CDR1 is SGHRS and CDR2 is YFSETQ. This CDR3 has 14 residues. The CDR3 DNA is TGCGCCAGCAGCTTGGGGGGGACTACCAACGAGCAGTACTTC. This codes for CASSLGGTTNEQYF.

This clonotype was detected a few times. The CDR3 nucleotides are TGCAGTGCCGCTGAGCTGACAAGCCTAGCCAAAAACATTCAGTACTTC. Its translation is CSAAELTSLAKNIQYF. The chain carries TRBV20-1 and TRBJ2-4, with D hard to call. Trimming pared 6 bases from V and 0 bases from J, leaving 18 bases between. The CDR3 consists of 16 residues. Per the germline V gene, CDR1 is DFQATT and CDR2 is SNEGSKA (reference sequence).

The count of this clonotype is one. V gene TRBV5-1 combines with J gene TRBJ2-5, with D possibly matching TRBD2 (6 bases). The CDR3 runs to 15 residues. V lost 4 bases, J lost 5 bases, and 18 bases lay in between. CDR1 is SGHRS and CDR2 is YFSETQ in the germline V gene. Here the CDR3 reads CASSMTGGRGETQYF. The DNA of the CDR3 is TGCGCCAGCAGCATGACCGGGGGACGTGGGGAGACCCAGTACTTC. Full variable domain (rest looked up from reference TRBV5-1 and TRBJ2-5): KAGVTQTPRYLIKTRGQQVTLSCSPISGHRSVSWYQQTPGQGLQFLFEYFSETQRNKGNFPGRFSGRQFSNSRSEMNVSTLELGDSALYLCASSMTGGRGETQYFGPGTRLLVL.

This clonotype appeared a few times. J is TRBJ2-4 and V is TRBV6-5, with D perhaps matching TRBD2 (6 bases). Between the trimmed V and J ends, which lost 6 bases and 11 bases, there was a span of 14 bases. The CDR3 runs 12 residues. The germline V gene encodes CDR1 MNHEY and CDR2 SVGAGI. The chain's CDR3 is CASSPEGWVQYF. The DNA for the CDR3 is TGTGCCAGCAGCCCGGAGGGATGGGTTCAGTACTTC.

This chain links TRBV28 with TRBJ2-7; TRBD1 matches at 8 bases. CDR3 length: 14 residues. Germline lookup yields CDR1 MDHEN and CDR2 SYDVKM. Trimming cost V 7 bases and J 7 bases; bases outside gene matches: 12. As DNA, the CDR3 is TGTGCCAGCAACGCAGGGGGCCCCTTTTATGAGCAGTACTTC. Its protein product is CASNAGGPFYEQYF.

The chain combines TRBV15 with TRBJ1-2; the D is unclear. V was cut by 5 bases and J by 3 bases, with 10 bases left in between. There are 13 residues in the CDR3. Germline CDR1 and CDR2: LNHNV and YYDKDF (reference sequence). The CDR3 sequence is CATSRTGDYGYTF. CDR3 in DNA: TGTGCCACCAGCCGGACCGGGGACTATGGCTACACCTTC.

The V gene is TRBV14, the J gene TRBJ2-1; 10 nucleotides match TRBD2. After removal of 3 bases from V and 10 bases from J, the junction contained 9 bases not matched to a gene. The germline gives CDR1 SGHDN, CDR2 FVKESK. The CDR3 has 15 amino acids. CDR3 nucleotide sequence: TGTGCCAGCAGCCAGGAGCGGGAGGGGACCAACGAGCAGTTCTTC. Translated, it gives CASSQEREGTNEQFF.

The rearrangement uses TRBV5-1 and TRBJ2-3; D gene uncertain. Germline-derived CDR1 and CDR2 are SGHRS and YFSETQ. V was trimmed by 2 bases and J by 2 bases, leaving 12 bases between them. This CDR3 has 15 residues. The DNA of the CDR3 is TGCGCCAGCAGCTTCCTCGGGCCTCTCACAGATACGCAGTATTTT. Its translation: CASSFLGPLTDTQYF.

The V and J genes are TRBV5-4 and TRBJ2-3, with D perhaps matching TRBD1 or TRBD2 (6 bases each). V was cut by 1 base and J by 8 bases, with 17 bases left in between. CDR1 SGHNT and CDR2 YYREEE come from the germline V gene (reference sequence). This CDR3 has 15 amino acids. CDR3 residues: CASSLQGRGLGTQYF. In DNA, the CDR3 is TGTGCCAGCAGCTTGCAGGGGCGGGGTCTCGGTACGCAGTATTTT.

Here the CDR3 reads CASSRYPGRGPGYYEQYF. DNA of the CDR3: TGCGCCAGCAGCCGCTACCCTGGCAGGGGGCCAGGGTACTACGAGCAGTACTTC. This sequence joins TRBV5-1 and TRBJ2-7; 8 nucleotides align to TRBD1. The V gene's germline CDR1 is SGHRS and CDR2 YFSETQ. V shed 4 bases, J shed 3 bases, and the junction held 18 bases outside the gene matches. The CDR3 is 18 amino acids.

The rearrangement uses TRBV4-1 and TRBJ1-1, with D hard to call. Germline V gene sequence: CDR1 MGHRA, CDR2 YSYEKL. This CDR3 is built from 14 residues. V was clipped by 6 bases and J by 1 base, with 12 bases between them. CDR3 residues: CASRRSVENTEAFF. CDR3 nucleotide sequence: TGCGCCAGCAGGAGGAGTGTGGAGAACACTGAAGCTTTCTTT.

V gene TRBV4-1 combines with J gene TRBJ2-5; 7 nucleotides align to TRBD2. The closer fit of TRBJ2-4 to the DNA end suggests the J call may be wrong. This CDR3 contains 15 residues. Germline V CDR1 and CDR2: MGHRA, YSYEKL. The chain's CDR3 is CASSQGVGGFDIQYF. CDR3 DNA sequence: TGCGCCAGCAGCCAAGGGGTGGGAGGGTTCGACATTCAGTACTTC.

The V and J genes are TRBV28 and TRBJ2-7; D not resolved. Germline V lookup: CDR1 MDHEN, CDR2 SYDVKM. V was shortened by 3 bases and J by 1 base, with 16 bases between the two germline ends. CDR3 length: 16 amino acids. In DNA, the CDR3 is TGTGCCAGCAGTTTTTCGACTCGGCCAGGTTCCTACGAGCAGTACTTC. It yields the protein CASSFSTRPGSYEQYF.

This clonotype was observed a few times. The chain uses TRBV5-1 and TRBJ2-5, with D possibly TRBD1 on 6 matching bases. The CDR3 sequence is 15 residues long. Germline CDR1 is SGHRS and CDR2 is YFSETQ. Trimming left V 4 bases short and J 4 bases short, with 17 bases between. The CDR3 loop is CASSTSGTRRETQYF. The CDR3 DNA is TGCGCCAGCAGCACGTCCGGGACAAGGCGAGAGACCCAGTACTTC.

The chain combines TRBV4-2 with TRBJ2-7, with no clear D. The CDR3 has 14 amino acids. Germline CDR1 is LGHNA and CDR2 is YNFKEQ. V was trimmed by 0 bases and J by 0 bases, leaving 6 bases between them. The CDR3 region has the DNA TGTGCCAGCAGCCAAGAATGGCTCTCCTACGAGCAGTACTTC. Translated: CASSQEWLSYEQYF.